This T cell receptor (beta chain) came from a study of blood T cell repertoires in COVID-19 (dated by TCRdb to about 2020). Looking at the study overall: Collaborator samples came from the United States, Italy and Spain and covered acute and convalescent phases of COVID-19. The prospective study material was composed of cDNA or gDNA derived from T cells, B-cell-depleted T cells, or PBMCs. Deeply sampled blood TCRbeta repertoires from subjects exposed to, actively infected with, or recovered from COVID-19 were included in the dataset. The repertoires were released in a freely available public database intended as a resource for research on the immune response to SARS-CoV-2. The samples were drawn from two sources: the first 160 participants of the ongoing ImmuneRACE study, and 950 to 1,500 subjects contributed by 6 global collaborators. A de-identified subject ID, COVID-19 status, age in years and sex were almost always included in the sample metadata. Where HLA class I and class II types were available, the types were taken from metadata supplied by the sample provider, not from assay-based typing. What the research found in general, with its limitations: Clinical and demographic metadata were provided uncurated, with the amount varying by source and participant.

For CDR1 and CDR2, the germline V gene lists ENHRY and SYGVKD. V and J lose 5 bases and 0 bases, and a span of 14 bases separates them. The CDR3 holds 17 amino acids from the cysteine to the phenylalanine. Just the 51-base CDR3 DNA is kept, in frame starting at base 1. The immunoSEQ Assay, a bias-controlled multiplex PCR, was used to amplify TCRbeta CDR3 regions from genomic DNA. Turning to the authors' computational methods: Within the assay, amplification of reference gene primers was used to estimate how many nucleated cells each sample contained. Sequence reads were collapsed and filtered to measure the absolute abundance of every unique TCRbeta CDR3 rearrangement. For each sample, productive Simpson clonality was calculated as the square root of Simpson's diversity index over productive rearrangements. TCRdb carries this immuneACCESS record with in-frame sequences only. Its versions omit some clonotypes, under half of them owing to an unresolved V gene in the studies checked, with the rest unexplained. The V and J calls and the clone size are those of that table, but D and trimming were determined from the DNA. The sample contains under 250,000 clones, about 78% of them found a single time. The biggest ten clones account for 5.5% to 7% of the sample.

As regards this clone: Its antigen remains undetermined. One base away there is no much larger clone; base qualities are not given.

Whole blood was collected in K2EDTA tubes by collaborating institutions according to the institutions' own protocols. For TCRbeta analysis, collaborator samples were shipped as frozen whole blood, as isolated PBMCs, or as DNA extracted from either sample type. The V gene is TRBV10-3 and the J gene is TRBJ2-6; the best D guess is TRBD1, with 6 bases matching. The sample consisted of peripheral blood. This clonotype was obtained from a woman in her sixties or seventies with acute or convalescent COVID-19. The CDR3 amino acid sequence is: CAISSPGQGSGANVLTF. Here is the DNA: TGTGCCATCAGTAGCCCGGGACAAGGCTCTGGGGCCAACGTCCTGACTTTC.